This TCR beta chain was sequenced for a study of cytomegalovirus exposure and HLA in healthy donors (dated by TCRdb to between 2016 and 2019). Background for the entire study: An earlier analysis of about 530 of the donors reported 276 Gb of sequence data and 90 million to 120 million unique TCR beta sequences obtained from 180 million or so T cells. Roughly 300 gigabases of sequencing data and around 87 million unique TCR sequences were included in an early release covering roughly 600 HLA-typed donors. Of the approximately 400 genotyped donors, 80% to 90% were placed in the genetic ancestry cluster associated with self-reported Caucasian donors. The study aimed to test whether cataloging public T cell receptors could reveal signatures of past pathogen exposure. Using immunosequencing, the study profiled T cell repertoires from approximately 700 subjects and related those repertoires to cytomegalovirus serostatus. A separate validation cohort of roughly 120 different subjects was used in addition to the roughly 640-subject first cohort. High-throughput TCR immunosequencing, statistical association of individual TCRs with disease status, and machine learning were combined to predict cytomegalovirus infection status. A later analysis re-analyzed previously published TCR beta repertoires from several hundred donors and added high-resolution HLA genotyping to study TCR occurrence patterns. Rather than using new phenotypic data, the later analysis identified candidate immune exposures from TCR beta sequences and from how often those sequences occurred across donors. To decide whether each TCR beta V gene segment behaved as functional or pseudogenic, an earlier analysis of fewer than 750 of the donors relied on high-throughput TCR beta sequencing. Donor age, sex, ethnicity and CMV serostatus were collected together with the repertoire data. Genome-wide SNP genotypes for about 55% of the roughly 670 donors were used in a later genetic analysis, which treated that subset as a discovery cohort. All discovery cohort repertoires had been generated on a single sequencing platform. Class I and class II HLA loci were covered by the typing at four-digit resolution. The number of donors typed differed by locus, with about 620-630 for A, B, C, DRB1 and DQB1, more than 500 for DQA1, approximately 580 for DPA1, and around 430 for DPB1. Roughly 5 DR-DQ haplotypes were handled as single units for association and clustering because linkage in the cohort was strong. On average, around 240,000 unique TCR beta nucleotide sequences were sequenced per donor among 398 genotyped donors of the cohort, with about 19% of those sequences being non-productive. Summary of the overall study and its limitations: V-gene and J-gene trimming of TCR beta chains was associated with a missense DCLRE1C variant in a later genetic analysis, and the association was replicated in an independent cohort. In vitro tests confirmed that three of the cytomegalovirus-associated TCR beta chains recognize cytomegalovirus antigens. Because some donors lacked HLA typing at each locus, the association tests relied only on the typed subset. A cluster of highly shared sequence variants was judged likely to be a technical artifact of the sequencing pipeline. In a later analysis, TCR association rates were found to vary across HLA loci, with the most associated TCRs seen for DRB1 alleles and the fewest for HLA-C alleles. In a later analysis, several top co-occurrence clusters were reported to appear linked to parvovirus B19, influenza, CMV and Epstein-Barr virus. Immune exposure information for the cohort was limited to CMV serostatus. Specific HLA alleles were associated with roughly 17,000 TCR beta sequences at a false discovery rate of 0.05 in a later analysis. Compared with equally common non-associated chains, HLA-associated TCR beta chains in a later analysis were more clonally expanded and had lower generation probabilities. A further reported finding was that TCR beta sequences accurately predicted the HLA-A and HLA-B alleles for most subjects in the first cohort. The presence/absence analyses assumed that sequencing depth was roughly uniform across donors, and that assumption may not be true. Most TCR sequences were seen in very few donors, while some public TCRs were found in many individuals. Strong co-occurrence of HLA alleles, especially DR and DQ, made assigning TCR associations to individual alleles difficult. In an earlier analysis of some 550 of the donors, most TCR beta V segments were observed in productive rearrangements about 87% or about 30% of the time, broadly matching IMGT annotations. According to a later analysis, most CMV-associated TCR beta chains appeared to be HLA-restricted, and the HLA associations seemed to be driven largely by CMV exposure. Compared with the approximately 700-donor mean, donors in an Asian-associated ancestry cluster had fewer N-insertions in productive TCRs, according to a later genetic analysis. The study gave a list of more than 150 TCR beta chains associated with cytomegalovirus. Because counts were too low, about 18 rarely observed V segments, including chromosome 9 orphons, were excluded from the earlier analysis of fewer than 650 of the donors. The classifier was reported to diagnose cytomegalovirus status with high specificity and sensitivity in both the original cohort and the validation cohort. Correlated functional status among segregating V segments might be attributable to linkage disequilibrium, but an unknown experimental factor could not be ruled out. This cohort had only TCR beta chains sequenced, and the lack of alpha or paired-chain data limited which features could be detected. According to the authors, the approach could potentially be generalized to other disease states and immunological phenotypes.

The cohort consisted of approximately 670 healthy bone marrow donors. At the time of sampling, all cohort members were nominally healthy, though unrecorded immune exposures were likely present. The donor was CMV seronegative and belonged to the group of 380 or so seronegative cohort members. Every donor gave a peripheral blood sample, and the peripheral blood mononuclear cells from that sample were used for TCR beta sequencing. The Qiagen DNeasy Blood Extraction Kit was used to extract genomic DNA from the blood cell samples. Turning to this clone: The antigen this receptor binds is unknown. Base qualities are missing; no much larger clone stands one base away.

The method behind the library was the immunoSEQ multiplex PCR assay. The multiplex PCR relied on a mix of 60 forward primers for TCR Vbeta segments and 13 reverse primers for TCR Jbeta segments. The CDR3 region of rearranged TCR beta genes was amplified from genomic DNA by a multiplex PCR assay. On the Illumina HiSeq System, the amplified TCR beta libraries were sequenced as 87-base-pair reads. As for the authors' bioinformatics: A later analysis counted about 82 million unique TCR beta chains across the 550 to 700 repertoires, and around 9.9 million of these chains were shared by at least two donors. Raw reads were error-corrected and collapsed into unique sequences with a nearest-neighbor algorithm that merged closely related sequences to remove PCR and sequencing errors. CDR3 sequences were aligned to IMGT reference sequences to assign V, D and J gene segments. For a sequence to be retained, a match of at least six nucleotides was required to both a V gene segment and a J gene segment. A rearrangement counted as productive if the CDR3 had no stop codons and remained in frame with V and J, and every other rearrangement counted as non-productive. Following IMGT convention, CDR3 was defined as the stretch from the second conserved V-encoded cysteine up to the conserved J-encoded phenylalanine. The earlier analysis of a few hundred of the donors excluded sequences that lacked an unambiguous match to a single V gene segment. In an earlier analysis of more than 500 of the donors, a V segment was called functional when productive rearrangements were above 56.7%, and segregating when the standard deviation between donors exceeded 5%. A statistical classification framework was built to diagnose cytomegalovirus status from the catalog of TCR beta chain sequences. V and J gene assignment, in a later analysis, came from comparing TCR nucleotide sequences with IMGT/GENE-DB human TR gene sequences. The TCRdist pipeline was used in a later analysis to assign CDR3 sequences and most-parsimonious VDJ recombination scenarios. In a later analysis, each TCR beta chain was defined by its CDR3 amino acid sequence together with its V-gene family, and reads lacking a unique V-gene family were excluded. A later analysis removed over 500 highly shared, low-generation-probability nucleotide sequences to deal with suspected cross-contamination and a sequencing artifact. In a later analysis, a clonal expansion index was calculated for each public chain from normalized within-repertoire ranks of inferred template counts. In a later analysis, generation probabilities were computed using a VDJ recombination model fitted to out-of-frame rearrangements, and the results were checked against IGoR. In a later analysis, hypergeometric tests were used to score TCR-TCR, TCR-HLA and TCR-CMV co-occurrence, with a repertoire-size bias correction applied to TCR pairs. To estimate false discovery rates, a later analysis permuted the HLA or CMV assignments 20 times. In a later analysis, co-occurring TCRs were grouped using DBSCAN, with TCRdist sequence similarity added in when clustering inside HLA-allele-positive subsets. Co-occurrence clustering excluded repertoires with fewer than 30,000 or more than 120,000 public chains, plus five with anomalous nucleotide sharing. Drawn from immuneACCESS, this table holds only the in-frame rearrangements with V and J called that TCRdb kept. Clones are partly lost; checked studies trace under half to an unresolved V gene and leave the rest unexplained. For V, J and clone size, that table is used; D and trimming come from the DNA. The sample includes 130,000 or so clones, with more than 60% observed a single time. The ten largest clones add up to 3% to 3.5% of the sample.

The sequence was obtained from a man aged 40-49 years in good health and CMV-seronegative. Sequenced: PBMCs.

The CDR3 protein: CASSAPSVNTGELFF. The DNA is as follows: TGCGCCAGCAGCGCCCCCAGTGTAAACACCGGGGAGCTGTTTTTT. The V and J genes are TRBV5-1 and TRBJ2-2, with the D segment identity uncertain. The CDR3, from cysteine to phenylalanine, totals 15 residues. Only the CDR3 portion is preserved as DNA: 45 bases, with reading frame beginning at the first base. The germline V gene yields SGHRS for CDR1 and YFSETQ for CDR2. Trimming removed 4 bases from V and 2 bases from J, leaving 12 bases between the germline ends.